This paragraph reports one T cell receptor (beta chain). It has no known antigen specificity. No per-base quality is available; no much larger clone lies one base away. Using the deep immunoSEQ assay, TCR CDR3 regions were amplified from genomic DNA by multiplex PCR. Extracted genomic DNA from each cell subset was distributed evenly across all wells of several immunoSEQ 96-well plates, and each plate was treated as a replicate. For unsorted PBMC, each replicate PCR was loaded with 300 ng genomic DNA, equivalent to tens of thousands of T cell genomes. Unsorted PBMC genomic DNA was sequenced across ten immunoSEQ deep assay plates. The purified libraries were quantified using a Qubit 3.0 fluorometer, sized with a Bioanalyzer 2100, and then quantified again using the KAPA Library Quantification kit. Every immunoSEQ 96-well plate was sequenced on a dedicated single-read 150-cycle Illumina NextSeq 550 flow cell. On the study's bioinformatics: Because only junctional sequences without quality scores were contained in the immunoSEQ output, filtering matching that applied to full-length reads could not be performed. To assign V/J genes and CDR3, sequences were annotated against IMGT germline references using PyIR, a Python wrapper for IgBLAST v1.9. Reads were removed for weak V/J assignments (E-value above 1e-6), missing CDR3, stop codons, out-of-frame junctions, or ambiguous translated residues. V3J clonotypes were defined as sequences sharing an identical inferred V gene, J gene, and CDR3 amino acid sequence. Percentage overlap between repertoires was calculated by dividing the number of shared unique clonotypes by the size of the smaller repertoire. Repertoire richness was assessed with RTK rarefaction, the Chao1 estimator, and Recon v2.1 estimates of unobserved clonotypes. Imported from immuneACCESS, the table was reduced by TCRdb to in-frame sequences with V and J called. These copies leave out some clones; in studies compared against another copy, an unresolved V gene accounts for under half, and the cause of the remainder is not known. The D gene and trimming were derived from the DNA, and the V and J assignments and clone size from that table. The sample table shows 450,000 to 500,000 clones, and over 70% are seen once. The ten largest clones take up about 13% of the sample.

The data are from a study of shared clonotypes between healthy human individuals (dated by TCRdb to between 2020 and 2021). With respect to the entire study: A few men and two women, aged 18 to 49 years, made up the cohort. The study deeply sequenced blood TCR repertoires of about 5 healthy adults to estimate repertoire size and the extent of clonotype sharing between individuals. To increase sequencing depth and limit assay-specific biases, TCR repertoire library preparation and sequencing were carried out by different laboratories using diverse techniques. Each donor's leukapheresis produced roughly between roughly 0.94 and 9.5 billion PBMCs. Study-wide findings and limitations: Sampling was restricted to blood, and TCR repertoires in tissue are likely to differ from TCR repertoires in blood. Based on pairwise subsampling, the degree of clonotype sharing among donors was expected to be affected by sequencing depth. Because the study included a small number of donors, the genetic and exposure-history diversity represented was limited.

Donors were healthy HIV-negative adults with no recently reported acute infections or vaccinations. All donors were Caucasian adults living in Nashville, Tennessee, USA. For unsorted samples, some 87 million PBMCs were counted, and genomic DNA was extracted using the QIAamp DNA Blood Mini kit. Blood was collected by leukapheresis, and PBMCs were isolated by Ficoll-Histopaque density gradient centrifugation and then cryopreserved in liquid nitrogen vapor phase. V is reduced by 5 bases and J by 3 bases, leaving a spacing of 8 bases between them. The CDR3 measures 12 amino acids from cysteine to phenylalanine. This entry keeps only the CDR3 DNA: 36 bases, framed from base 1. The germline V gene (reference sequence) specifies SEHNR as CDR1 and FQNEAQ as CDR2.

Source material: PBMCs. In this chain, TRBV7-9 is recombined with TRBJ2-7; perhaps TRBD1 is the D gene, with 6 bases matching. The TCR originated in a woman in her 40s in good health. Some clones in this sample may be carry-over from other donors' samples. The CDR3 is CASSQDSYEQYF. The nucleotide sequence is given as TGTGCCAGCAGCCAGGACAGCTACGAGCAGTACTTC. Where the CDR3 stops, the reference TRBV7-9 and TRBJ2-7 genes take over; the full variable domain is DTGVSQNPRHKITKRGQNVTFRCDPISEHNRLYWYRQTLGQGPEFLTYFQNEAQLEKSRLLSDRFSAERPKGSFSTLEIQRTEQGDSAMYLCASSQDSYEQYFGPGTRLTVT.